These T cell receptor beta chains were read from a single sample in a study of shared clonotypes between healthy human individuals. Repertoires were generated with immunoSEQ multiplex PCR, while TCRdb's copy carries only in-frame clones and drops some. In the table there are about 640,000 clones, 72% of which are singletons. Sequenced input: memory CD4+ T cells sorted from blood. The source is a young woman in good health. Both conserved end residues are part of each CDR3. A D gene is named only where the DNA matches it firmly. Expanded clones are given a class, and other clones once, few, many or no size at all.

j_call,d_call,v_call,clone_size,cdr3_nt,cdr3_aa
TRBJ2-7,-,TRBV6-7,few,TGTGCCAGCAGTTATAAGCGGGACAGCTCCTACGAGCAGTACTTC,CASSYKRDSSYEQYF
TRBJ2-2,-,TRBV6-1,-,TGTGCCAGCAGTGAAGCTTTCAGGGTTACCGGGGAGCTGTTTTTT,CASSEAFRVTGELFF
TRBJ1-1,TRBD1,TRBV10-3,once,TGTGCCATCAGTGAGCAGGGGGCGCGGGAGACTGAAGCTTTCTTT,CAISEQGARETEAFF
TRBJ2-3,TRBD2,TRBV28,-,TGTGCCAGCAGTTTGTTCGGGGCGGGAGGAGGAGATACGCAGTATTTT,CASSLFGAGGGDTQYF
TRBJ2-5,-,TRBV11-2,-,TGTGCCAGCAGCTTAAGGTGGGACATTAGCCAAGAGACCCAGTACTTC,CASSLRWDISQETQYF
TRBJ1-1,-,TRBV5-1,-,TGCGCCAGCAGCTTGGAGGGGGTCACTGAAGCTTTCTTT,CASSLEGVTEAFF
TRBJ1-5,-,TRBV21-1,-,TGTGCCGAACTTAAAACCGGGAGGAAGAATCAGCCCCAGCATTTT,CAELKTGRKNQPQHF
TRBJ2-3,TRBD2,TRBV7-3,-,TGTGCCAGCAGCTTAGGCGGGAGGGCCGGGGGAGATACGCAGTATTTT,CASSLGGRAGGDTQYF
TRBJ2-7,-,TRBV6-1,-,TGTGCCAGCAGCGAGGGACAACGATTCTACGAGCAGTACTTC,CASSEGQRFYEQYF
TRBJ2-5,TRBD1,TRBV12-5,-,TGTGCTAGTGGTCTCGGACAGGGCTTAGGAGAGACCCAGTACTTC,CASGLGQGLGETQYF
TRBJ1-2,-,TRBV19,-,TGTGCCAGTACCACCACCGGAGGACCCGACTATGGCTACACCTTC,CASTTTGGPDYGYTF